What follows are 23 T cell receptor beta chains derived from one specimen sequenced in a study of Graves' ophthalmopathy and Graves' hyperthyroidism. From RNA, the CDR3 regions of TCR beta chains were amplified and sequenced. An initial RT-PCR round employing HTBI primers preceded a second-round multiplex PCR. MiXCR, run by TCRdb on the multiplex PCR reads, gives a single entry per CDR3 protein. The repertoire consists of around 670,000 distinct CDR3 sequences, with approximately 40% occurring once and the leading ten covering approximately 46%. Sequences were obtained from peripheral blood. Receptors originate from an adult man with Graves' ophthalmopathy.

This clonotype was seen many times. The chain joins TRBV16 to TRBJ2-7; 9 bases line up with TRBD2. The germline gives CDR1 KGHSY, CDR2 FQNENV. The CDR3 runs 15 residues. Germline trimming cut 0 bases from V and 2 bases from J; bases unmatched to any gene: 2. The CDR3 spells CASSQSSGSTYEQYF. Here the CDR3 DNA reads TGTGCCAGCAGCCAATCTAGCGGGAGCACCTACGAGCAGTACTTC.

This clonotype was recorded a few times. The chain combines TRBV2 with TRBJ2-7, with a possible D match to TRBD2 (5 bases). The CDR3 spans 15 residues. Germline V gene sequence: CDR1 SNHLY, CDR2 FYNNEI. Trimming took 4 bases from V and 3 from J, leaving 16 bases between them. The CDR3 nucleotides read TGTGCCAGCAGTGGATGGGAGATGGGAAGCTACGAGCAGTACTTC. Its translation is CASSGWEMGSYEQYF.

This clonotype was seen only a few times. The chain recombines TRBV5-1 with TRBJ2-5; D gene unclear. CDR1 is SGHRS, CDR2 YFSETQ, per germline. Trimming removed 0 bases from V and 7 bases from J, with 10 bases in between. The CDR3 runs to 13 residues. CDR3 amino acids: CASSLAESRTQYF. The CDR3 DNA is TGCGCCAGCAGCTTGGCTGAGTCTAGGACCCAGTACTTC.

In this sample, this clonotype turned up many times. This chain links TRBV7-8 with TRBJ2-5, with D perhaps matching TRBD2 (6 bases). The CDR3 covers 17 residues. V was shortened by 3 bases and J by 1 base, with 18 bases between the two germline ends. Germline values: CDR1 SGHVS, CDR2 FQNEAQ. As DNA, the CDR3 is TGTGCCAGCAGCTTGTATTCCGGGGGATACCTCCAAGAGACCCAGTACTTC. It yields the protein CASSLYSGGYLQETQYF.

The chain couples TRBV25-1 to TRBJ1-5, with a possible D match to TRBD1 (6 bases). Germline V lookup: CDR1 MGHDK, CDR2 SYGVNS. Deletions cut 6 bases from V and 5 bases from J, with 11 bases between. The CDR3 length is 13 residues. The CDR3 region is CASSSDRYQPQHF. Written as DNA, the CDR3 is TGTGCCAGCAGCTCGGACAGATATCAGCCCCAGCATTTT.

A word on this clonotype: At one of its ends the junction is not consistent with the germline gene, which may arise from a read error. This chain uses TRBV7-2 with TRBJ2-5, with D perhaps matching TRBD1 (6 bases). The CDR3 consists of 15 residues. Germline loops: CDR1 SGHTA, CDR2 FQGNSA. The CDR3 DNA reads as TGCGCCAGCAGCCAACTCCGGGACAACCAAGAGACCCAGTACTTC. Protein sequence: CASSQLRDNQETQYF.

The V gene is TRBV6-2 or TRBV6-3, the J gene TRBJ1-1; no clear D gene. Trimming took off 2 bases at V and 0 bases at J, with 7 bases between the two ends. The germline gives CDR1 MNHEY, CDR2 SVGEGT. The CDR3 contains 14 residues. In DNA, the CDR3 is TGTGCCAGCAGTTACCCCAGCATGAACACTGAAGCTTTCTTT. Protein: CASSYPSMNTEAFF.

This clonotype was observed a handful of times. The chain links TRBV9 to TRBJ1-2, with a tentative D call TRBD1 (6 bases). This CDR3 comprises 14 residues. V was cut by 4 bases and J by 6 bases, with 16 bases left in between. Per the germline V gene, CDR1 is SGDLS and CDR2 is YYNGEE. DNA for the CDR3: TGTGCCAGCAGCATTGGGGGGACAATAAATGGCTACACCTTC. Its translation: CASSIGGTINGYTF. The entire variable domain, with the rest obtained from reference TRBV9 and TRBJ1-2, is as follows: DSGVTQTPKHLITATGQRVTLRCSPRSGDLSVYWYQQSLDQGLQFLIQYYNGEERAKGNILERFSAQQFPDLHSELNLSSLELGDSALYFCASSIGGTINGYTFGSGTRLTVV.

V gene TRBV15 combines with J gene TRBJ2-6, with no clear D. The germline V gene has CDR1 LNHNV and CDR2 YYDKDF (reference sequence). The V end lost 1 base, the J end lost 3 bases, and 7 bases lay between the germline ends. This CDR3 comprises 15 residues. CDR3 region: CATSRGVVGANVLTF. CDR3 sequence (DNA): TGTGCCACCAGCAGAGGGGTTGTTGGGGCCAACGTCCTGACTTTC.

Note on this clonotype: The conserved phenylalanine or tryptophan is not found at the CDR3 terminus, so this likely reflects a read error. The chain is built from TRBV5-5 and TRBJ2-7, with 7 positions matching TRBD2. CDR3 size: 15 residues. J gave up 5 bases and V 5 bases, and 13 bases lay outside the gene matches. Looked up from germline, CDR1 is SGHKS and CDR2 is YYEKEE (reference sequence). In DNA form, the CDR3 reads TGTGCCAGCAGTTACGGAGCGGGATCACTCAACGAGCAGTACCTC. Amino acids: CASSYGAGSLNEQYL.

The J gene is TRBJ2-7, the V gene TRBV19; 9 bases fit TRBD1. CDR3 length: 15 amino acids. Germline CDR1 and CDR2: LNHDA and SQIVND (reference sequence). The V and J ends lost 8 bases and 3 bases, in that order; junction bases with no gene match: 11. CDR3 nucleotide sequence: TGTGCCAGTGGTAAACCGGGACAGGGAGTCTACGAGCAGTACTTC. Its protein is CASGKPGQGVYEQYF.

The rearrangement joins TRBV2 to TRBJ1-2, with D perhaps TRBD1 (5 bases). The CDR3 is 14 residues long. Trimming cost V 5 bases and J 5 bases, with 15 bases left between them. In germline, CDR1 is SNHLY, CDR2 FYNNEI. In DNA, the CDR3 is TGTGCCAGCAGTTCCTGGGGCGAGGGGTATGGCTACACCTTC. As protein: CASSSWGEGYGYTF. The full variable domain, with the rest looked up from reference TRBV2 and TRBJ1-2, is EPEVTQTPSHQVTQMGQEVILRCVPISNHLYFYWYRQILGQKVEFLVSFYNNEISEKSEIFDDQFSVERPDGSNFTLKIRSTKLEDSAMYFCASSSWGEGYGYTFGSGTRLTVV.

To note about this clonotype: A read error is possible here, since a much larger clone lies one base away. The CDR3: CASSSPADEQCF. The CDR3 nucleotides are TGTGCCAGCAGCTCTCCTGCCGACGAGCAGTGCTTC. The chain uses TRBV7-9 and TRBJ2-7; D is uncertain. Germline CDR1 reads SEHNR; CDR2 reads FQNEAQ (reference sequence). The CDR3 covers 12 residues. The full variable domain, with the rest looked up from reference TRBV7-9 and TRBJ2-7, is DTGVSQNPRHKITKRGQNVTFRCDPISEHNRLYWYRQTLGQGPEFLTYFQNEAQLEKSRLLSDRFSAERPKGSFSTLEIQRTEQGDSAMYLCASSSPADEQCFGPGTRLTVT.

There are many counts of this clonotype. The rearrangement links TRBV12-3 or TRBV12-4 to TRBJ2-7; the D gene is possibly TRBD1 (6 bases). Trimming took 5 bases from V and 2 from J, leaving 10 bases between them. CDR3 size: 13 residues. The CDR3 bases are TGTGCCAGCAGTATCCGGGACACCTACGAGCAGTACTTC. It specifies CASSIRDTYEQYF.

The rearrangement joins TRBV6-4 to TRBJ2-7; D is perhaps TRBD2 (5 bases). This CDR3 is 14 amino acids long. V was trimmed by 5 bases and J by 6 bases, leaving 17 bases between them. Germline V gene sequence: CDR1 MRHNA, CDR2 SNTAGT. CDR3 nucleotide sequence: TGTGCCAGCAGTCCCCGGGATCTGGAGGCCGAGCAGTACTTC. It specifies CASSPRDLEAEQYF.

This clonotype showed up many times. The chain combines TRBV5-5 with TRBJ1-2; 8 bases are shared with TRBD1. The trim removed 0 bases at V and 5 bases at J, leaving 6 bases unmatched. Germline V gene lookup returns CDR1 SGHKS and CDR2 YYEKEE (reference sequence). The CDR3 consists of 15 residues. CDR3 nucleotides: TGTGCCAGCAGCTTGGCGCAGGGGGCAGGTTATGGCTACACCTTC. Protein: CASSLAQGAGYGYTF.

This CDR3 reads CAIRTDRSYGYTF. CDR3 DNA sequence: TGTGCCATCAGGACCGACAGGTCCTATGGCTACACCTTC. The chain combines TRBV10-3 with TRBJ1-2; possibly TRBD1 for D (6 bases). The CDR3 totals 13 residues. Germline CDR1 ENHRY, CDR2 SYGVKD. V was trimmed by 6 bases and J by 4 bases, leaving 12 bases between them.

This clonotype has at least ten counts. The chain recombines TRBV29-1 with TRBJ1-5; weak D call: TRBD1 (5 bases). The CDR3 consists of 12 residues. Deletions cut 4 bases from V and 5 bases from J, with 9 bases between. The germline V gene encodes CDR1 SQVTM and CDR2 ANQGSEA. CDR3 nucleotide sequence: TGCAGCGTTGGACAGCAGCATCAGCCCCAGCATTTT. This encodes CSVGQQHQPQHF.

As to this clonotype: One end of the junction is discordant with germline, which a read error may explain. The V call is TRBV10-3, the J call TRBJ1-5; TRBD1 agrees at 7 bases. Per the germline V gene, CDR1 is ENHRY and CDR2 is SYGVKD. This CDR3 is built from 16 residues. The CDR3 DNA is TGTGCCAGCAGTCAGAGGGACAGTGGTTTTAGGCAGCCCCAGCATTTT. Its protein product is CASSQRDSGFRQPQHF.

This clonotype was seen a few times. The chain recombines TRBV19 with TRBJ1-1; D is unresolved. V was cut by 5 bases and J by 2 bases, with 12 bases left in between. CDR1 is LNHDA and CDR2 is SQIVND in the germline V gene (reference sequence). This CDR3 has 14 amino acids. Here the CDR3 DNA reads TGTGCCAGTAGTGCCCGACTTAGCAACACTGAAGCTTTCTTT. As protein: CASSARLSNTEAFF.

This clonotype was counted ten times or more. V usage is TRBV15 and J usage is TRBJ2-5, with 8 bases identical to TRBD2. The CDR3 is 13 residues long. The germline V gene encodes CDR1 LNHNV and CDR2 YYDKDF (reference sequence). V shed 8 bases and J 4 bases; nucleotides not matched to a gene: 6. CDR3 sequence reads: CATGGGLGETQYF. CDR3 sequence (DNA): TGTGCCACCGGCGGGGGGCTGGGAGAGACCCAGTACTTC.

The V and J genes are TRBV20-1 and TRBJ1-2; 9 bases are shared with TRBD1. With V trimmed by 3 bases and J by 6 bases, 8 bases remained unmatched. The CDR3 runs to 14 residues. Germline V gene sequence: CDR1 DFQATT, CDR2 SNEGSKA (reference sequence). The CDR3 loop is CSAREPGQGNGYTF. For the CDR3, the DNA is TGCAGTGCTAGGGAACCGGGACAGGGTAATGGCTACACCTTC.

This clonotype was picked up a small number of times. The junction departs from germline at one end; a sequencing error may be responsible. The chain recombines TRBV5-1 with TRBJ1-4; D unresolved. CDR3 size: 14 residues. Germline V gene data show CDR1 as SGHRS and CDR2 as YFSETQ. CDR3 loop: CASSSETTHEKLFF. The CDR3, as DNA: TGCGCCAGCAGCTCTGAAACAACTCATGAAAAACTGTTTTTT.